This entry lists 10 T cell receptor beta chains sequenced from one sample in a study of T cell repertoires in cytomegalovirus infection. TCRdb re-called the reads with MiXCR, one entry per CDR3 protein. The repertoire holds under 800,000 distinct CDR3 sequences, with roughly a quarter as singletons. The sequenced sample consisted of CD8+ T cells from PBMCs. Source of these receptors: a human donor in good health (CMV status not recorded). Some clones in this sample may be carry-over from other donors' samples.

The rearrangement uses TRBV12-5 and TRBJ1-1; a possible D gene is TRBD1 (5 bases). This CDR3 is 16 amino acids long. V lost 7 bases, J lost 3 bases, and 21 bases lay in between. Germline assignment: CDR1 LGHNT and CDR2 FRNRAP. The CDR3 coding sequence is TGTGCTAGTGCCCTGGGGCCCTCGAGGGTGTACACTGAAGCTTTCTTT. It translates to CASALGPSRVYTEAFF. Complete variable domain (other parts from reference TRBV12-5 and TRBJ1-1): DARVTQTPRHKVTEMGQEVTMRCQPILGHNTVFWYRQTMMQGLELLAYFRNRAPLDDSGMPKDRFSAEMPDATLATLKIQPSEPRDSAVYFCASALGPSRVYTEAFFGQGTRLTVV.

This clonotype was recorded at least ten times. The chain has TRBV6-5 and TRBJ2-1, with D perhaps TRBD2 (6 bases). The CDR3 is 14 amino acids. Trimming removed 2 bases from V and 3 bases from J, with 8 bases in between. Germline CDR1 and CDR2: MNHEY and SVGAGI. DNA of the CDR3: TGTGCCAGCAGTTACCGCGGGGACTACAATGAGCAGTTCTTC. Its translation: CASSYRGDYNEQFF.

This clonotype was seen a handful of times. The V gene is TRBV10-3, the J gene TRBJ2-3; the match to TRBD2 covers 10 bases. The germline gives CDR1 ENHRY, CDR2 SYGVKD. The CDR3 extends over 14 amino acids. Trimming removed 5 bases from V and 3 bases from J; junction bases left unmatched: 2. The CDR3 region has the DNA TGTGCCATCAGTCCTAGCGGGGGTACAGATACGCAGTATTTT. The encoded protein is CAISPSGGTDTQYF.

There are a few counts of this clonotype. The chain recombines TRBV2 with TRBJ1-2; D perhaps matches TRBD1 (5 bases). The CDR3 is 15 amino acids. V was pared by 5 bases and J by 7 bases, with 20 bases between. CDR1 and CDR2 from the germline V gene are SNHLY and FYNNEI. CDR3: CASSPNPTGSTGYTF. CDR3 bases: TGTGCCAGCAGTCCTAACCCTACAGGTTCCACTGGCTACACCTTC.

The chain couples TRBV29-1 to TRBJ1-2; 9 nucleotides align to TRBD1. From germline, CDR1 is SQVTM and CDR2 ANQGSEA. This CDR3 is built from 15 residues. J lost 3 bases, V lost 6 bases, and 11 bases had no gene match. In nucleotides, the CDR3 is TGCAGCGTGGATTCCGGGACAGGGCTCGACTATGGCTACACCTTC. Translation gives CSVDSGTGLDYGYTF.

This sequence joins TRBV29-1 and TRBJ1-2; 8 bases line up with TRBD1. V gave up 4 bases and J gave up 8 bases; unmatched junction bases: 3. The CDR3 length is 11 residues. Per germline, CDR1 SQVTM and CDR2 ANQGSEA. CDR3 loop: CSVGTGHGYTF. CDR3 coding DNA: TGCAGCGTTGGGACAGGGCACGGCTACACCTTC.

This clonotype was picked up many times. This chain connects TRBV7-9 to TRBJ2-1; D is unresolved. CDR1 is SEHNR and CDR2 is FQNEAQ in the germline V gene (reference sequence). V lost 4 bases and J 13 bases, leaving 14 bases between the germline ends. This CDR3 is built from 12 residues. CDR3 protein: CASSSWIKDQFF. The CDR3, as DNA: TGTGCCAGCAGCTCCTGGATCAAGGACCAGTTCTTC.

In the case of this clonotype: Because the CDR3 is missing its conserved closing phenylalanine or tryptophan, this is likely a read error. The gene calls are TRBV12-3 or TRBV12-4 and TRBJ2-7; 10 nucleotides match TRBD1. This CDR3 region has 13 residues. Trimming at V came to 5 bases and at J to 6 bases, leaving 4 bases not matched to a gene. The CDR3 DNA reads TGTGCCAGCAGTCTGGGACAGGGGTCCGAGCAGTACTTA. The encoded protein is CASSLGQGSEQYL.

This clonotype was observed a few times. V is TRBV29-1 and J is TRBJ2-3; D unclear. The germline CDR1 and CDR2 sequences are SQVTM and ANQGSEA. V was clipped by 1 base and J by 4 bases, with 15 bases between them. CDR3 length: 15 residues. The CDR3 nucleotides read TGCAGCGTTGAAGGCCCCAGGAGCTCCCCAGATACGCAGTATTTT. Translation gives CSVEGPRSSPDTQYF.

V is TRBV20-1 and J is TRBJ2-7; D is unresolved. The germline V and J ends were trimmed by 3 bases and 2 bases, with 23 bases remaining between them. This CDR3 is built from 17 residues. Per germline, CDR1 DFQATT and CDR2 SNEGSKA (reference sequence). CDR3 sequence (DNA): TGCAGTGCTAGTCGGTGGACCGGTTATACCGGCGCCTACGAGCAGTACGTC. Protein product: CSASRWTGYTGAYEQYV.